These T cell receptor beta chains were read from a single sample in a study of Graves' ophthalmopathy and Graves' hyperthyroidism. TCRdb re-called the multiplex PCR reads through MiXCR, storing one row per CDR3 protein. The repertoire has about 640,000 distinct CDR3 sequences, 35% to 45% of them found once; the top ten carry more than 2.5%. The sample consisted of peripheral blood. The origin of the receptors is an adult man with Graves' ophthalmopathy. Each CDR3 is given with its conserved first and last residue.

V	J	CDR3
TRBV24-1	TRBJ2-1	CATSDLDRTDNEQFF
TRBV2	TRBJ2-1	CASSETSATKFF
TRBV29-1	TRBJ1-1	CSVERGPGLVAFF
TRBV24-1	TRBJ2-7	CATATQGGNEQYF
TRBV9	TRBJ1-6	CASSVAGQANSPLHF
TRBV19	TRBJ2-2	CTRIGGTGELFF
TRBV19	TRBJ2-5	CASSTLADQETQYF
TRBV15	TRBJ2-7	CATSIGTGPFEQYF
TRBV19	TRBJ1-4	CASSQSGLSKLFF
TRBV9	TRBJ1-1	CASSPEFDTEAFF
TRBV6-2/TRBV6-3	TRBJ2-5	CASSYLLSTETQYF
TRBV2	TRBJ1-4	CASSEVGGADEKLFF
TRBV25-1	TRBJ1-2	CASSEPGVRGYTF
TRBV29-1	TRBJ2-5	CSVVQGTQYF
TRBV2	TRBJ2-7	CASSPIDRGTSTYEQYF
TRBV20-1	TRBJ1-3	CSARRGSGNTIYF
TRBV7-9	TRBJ1-2	CASSSQRDRGNYGYTF
TRBV12-3/TRBV12-4	TRBJ2-7	CASSLFYEQYF
TRBV2	TRBJ1-1	CASNLQGPGAEAFF
TRBV5-1	TRBJ2-7	CASTPGGTGPYEQYF
TRBV14	TRBJ1-2	CASSRRQSNYGYTF
TRBV6-6	TRBJ1-5	CASSYLDDRVEVLPQHF
TRBV20-1	TRBJ2-7	CSARPLAGEEQYF
TRBV19	TRBJ1-2	CAARTGGMSYGYTF
TRBV15	TRBJ1-1	CATSSRDRGDAFF
TRBV7-9	TRBJ1-6	CASSLSQAVSSLHF
TRBV29-1	TRBJ2-2	CSVRQGELFF
TRBV12-3/TRBV12-4	TRBJ2-5	CASSLVQSQETQYF
TRBV7-2	TRBJ2-5	CASSSNRQGDRETQYF
TRBV7-9	TRBJ2-5	CASSHLPEETQYF
TRBV12-3/TRBV12-4	TRBJ1-2	CATRGPHYGYTF
TRBV7-9	TRBJ1-1	CASLDGQPNTEAFF
TRBV7-2	TRBJ2-7	CASSLDKGREQYF
TRBV7-2	TRBJ1-5	CASSLDRAWNQPQHF
TRBV10-3	TRBJ2-6	CATKSGDTGANVLTF